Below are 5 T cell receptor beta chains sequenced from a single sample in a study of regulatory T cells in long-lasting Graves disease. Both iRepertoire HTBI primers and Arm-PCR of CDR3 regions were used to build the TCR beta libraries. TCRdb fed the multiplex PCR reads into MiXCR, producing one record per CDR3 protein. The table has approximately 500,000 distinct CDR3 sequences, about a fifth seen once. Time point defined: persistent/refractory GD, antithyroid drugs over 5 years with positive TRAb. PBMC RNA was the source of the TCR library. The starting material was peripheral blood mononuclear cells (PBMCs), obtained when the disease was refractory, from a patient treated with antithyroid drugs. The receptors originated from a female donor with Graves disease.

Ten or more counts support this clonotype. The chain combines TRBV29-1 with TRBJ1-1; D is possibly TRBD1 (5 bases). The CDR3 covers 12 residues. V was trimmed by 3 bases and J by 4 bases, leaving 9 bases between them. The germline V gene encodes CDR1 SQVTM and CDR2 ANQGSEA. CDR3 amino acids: CSVEGTSTEAFF. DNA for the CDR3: TGCAGCGTTGAGGGGACGAGCACTGAAGCTTTCTTT.

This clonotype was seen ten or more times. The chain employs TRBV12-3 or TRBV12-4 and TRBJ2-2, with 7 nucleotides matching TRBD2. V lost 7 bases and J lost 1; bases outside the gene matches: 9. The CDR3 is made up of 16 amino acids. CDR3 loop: CASTHRSSGNTGELFF. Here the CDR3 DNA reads TGTGCCAGCACCCATCGCTCTAGCGGGAACACCGGGGAGCTGTTTTTT.

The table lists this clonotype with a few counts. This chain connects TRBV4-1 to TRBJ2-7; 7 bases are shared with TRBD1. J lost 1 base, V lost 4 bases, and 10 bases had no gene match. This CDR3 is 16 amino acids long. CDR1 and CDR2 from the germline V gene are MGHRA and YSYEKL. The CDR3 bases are TGCGCCAGCAGCCCCTCAACGAGACAGGGTTCCTACGAGCAGTACTTC. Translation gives CASSPSTRQGSYEQYF.

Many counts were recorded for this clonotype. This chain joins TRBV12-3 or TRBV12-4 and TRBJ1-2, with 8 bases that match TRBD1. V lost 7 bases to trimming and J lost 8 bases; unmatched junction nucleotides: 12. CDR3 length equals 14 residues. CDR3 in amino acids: CASISPVQGAGYTF. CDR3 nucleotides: TGTGCCAGCATCTCCCCGGTGCAGGGGGCGGGCTACACCTTC.

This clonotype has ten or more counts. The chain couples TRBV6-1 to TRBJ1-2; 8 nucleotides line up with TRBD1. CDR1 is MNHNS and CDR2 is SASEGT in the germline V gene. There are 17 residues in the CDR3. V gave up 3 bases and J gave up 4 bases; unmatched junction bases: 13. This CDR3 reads CASSEGQGAAYGYGYTF. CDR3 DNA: TGTGCCAGCAGTGAGGGGCAGGGGGCTGCCTACGGCTATGGCTACACCTTC.